This T cell receptor (beta chain) emerged from a study of cytomegalovirus exposure and HLA in healthy donors. The table came from immunoSEQ multiplex PCR; TCRdb's copy has only in-frame clones and leaves some out. This repertoire shows about 190,000 clones, 86% found once; its top ten account for more than 1.2%. A word on this clone: Antigen unknown.

Broader study findings: A later analysis found first-cohort TCR clusters tended to co-occur in the 110 or so validation repertoires.

V lost 0 bases and J lost 7; bases outside the gene matches: 1. The CDR3 is made up of 15 amino acids. Looked up from germline, CDR1 is WNHNN and CDR2 is SYGVQD (reference sequence). The receptor's source is a woman younger than 35 in good health and CMV-seronegative. The chain recombines TRBV10-1 with TRBJ2-1; 12 nucleotides agree with TRBD2. The sample was PBMCs. This CDR3 is CASSESGLAGNEQFF. The CDR3 coding sequence is TGCGCCAGCAGTGAGTCGGGACTAGCGGGTAATGAGCAGTTCTTC.